The TCR beta chain described here comes from a study of blood T cell repertoires in COVID-19. Background on the study: Italy, Spain and the United States were the sources of the convalescent and acute COVID-19 samples. The analysed material was cDNA or gDNA that came from T cells, B-cell-depleted T cells, or PBMCs.

The length of the CDR3 is 17 residues. Trimming took off 5 bases at V and 0 bases at J, with 17 bases between the two ends. Germline lookup yields CDR1 MDHEN and CDR2 SYDVKM. The method was immunoSEQ multiplex PCR; TCRdb's version includes in-frame clones alone and lacks a portion of them. Of about 77,000 clones detected, around 90% appear once; the ten largest clones hold approximately 15%. The sample was peripheral blood. The chain recombines TRBV28 with TRBJ1-5, with D tentatively TRBD1 (6 bases). The receptor was derived from a woman aged 80 or over with active or convalescent COVID-19. In nucleotides, the CDR3 is TGTGCCAGCAGTCCCGCTGACAGGTTCTATAGCAATCAGCCCCAGCATTTT. Protein: CASSPADRFYSNQPQHF.